Listed below are T cell receptor beta chains from one sample, sequenced in a study of blood T cell repertoires in COVID-19. Sequencing used immunoSEQ multiplex PCR; TCRdb keeps in-frame clones, though not all of them. The table has about 170,000 clones, 89% seen once. The sample was PBMCs or T cells enriched from blood (not recorded which). All receptors come from a woman between 18 and 29 years old who had recovered from COVID-19. Each CDR3 is given with its conserved first and last residue. A D gene is named only where the DNA matches it firmly. Clone sizes are given selectively: once, few, many, or a class where the clone is expanded.

clone size | J gene | D gene | V gene | CDR3 DNA | CDR3 protein
- | TRBJ2-5 | - | TRBV7-9 | TGTGCCAGCAGCTTCGGTCGGTTGGAGACCCAGTACTTC | CASSFGRLETQYF
- | TRBJ2-2 | - | TRBV4-3 | TGCGCCAGCAGCCCCGACACCGGGGAGCTGTTTTTT | CASSPDTGELFF
- | TRBJ1-2 | - | TRBV5-1 | TGCGCCAGCAACCCGGGGGATACTTACATCCCTGGCTACACCTTC | CASNPGDTYIPGYTF
few | TRBJ2-3 | TRBD2 | TRBV2 | TGTGCCAGCAGTGGGTTAGCGGGAGTGGTGGATACGCAGTATTTT | CASSGLAGVVDTQYF
- | TRBJ1-5 | - | TRBV5-8 | TGTGCCAGCAGCGAGACAACGAGCAATCAGCCCCAGCATTTT | CASSETTSNQPQHF
- | TRBJ1-3 | - | TRBV5-1 | TGCGCCAGCAGCTTGGACCGGTCCTCTGGAAACACCATATATTTT | CASSLDRSSGNTIYF
once | TRBJ2-1 | - | TRBV28 | TGTGCCAGCAGTTTGAAAGGGCTAGCATACAATGAGCAGTTCTTC | CASSLKGLAYNEQFF
- | TRBJ2-3 | TRBD2 | TRBV19 | TGTGCCAGTAGTATAGCCCGTCTAGCGGGGGACAGCACAGATACGCAGTATTTT | CASSIARLAGDSTDTQYF
- | TRBJ2-1 | TRBD2 | TRBV19 | TGTGCCAGTAGTCTCCTAGCGGGAGAGGATGAGCAGTTCTTC | CASSLLAGEDEQFF
- | TRBJ2-2 | TRBD1 | TRBV4-1 | TGCGCCAGCAGCGGCCGGGACAGGGGAGGCCGGAGCACCGGGGAGCTGTTTTTT | CASSGRDRGGRSTGELFF
- | TRBJ2-3 | - | TRBV6-5 | TGTGCCAGCCGGGAGATTGGCACAGATACGCAGTATTTT | CASREIGTDTQYF
- | TRBJ1-3 | - | TRBV14 | TGTGCCAGCAGCCGGTTTGCGACAGTAAACAACCCTGGAAACACCATATATTTT | CASSRFATVNNPGNTIYF
- | TRBJ2-5 | TRBD1 | TRBV10-2 | TGCGCCAGTGGACAGGGGCGGCAAGAGACCCAGTACTTC | CASGQGRQETQYF
- | TRBJ1-1 | - | TRBV7-9 | TGTGCCAGCAGCCCGTCATGGGAGATGAACACTGAAGCTTTCTTT | CASSPSWEMNTEAFF
- | TRBJ2-1 | - | TRBV9 | TGTGCCAGCTTGAGGAATGAGCAGTTCTTC | CASLRNEQFF
- | TRBJ2-7 | TRBD1 | TRBV6-5 | TGTGCCAGCAGCCTGACAGGGGGGTCCTACGAGCAGTACTTC | CASSLTGGSYEQYF
- | TRBJ1-2 | - | TRBV5-1 | TGCGCCAGCAGCAGTCTACAGGGACTATATGGCTACACCTTC | CASSSLQGLYGYTF
- | TRBJ1-3 | TRBD1 | TRBV20-1 | TGCAGTGCTAGTACAGGGGCTGGAAACACCATATATTTT | CSASTGAGNTIYF
- | TRBJ1-1 | TRBD1 | TRBV3-1/TRBV3-2 | TGTGCCAGCAGCCAGGAACAGGGGGTGACGAATGAAGCTTTCTTT | CASSQEQGVTNEAFF
- | TRBJ2-3 | - | TRBV29-1 | TGCAGCGTTGGCGGGTCAAGGACAGATACGCAGTATTTT | CSVGGSRTDTQYF
- | TRBJ2-5 | TRBD2 | TRBV7-2 | TGTGCCAGCAGCCCCCGGCTAGCGGGAGGGCCAAAAGAGACCCAGTACTTC | CASSPRLAGGPKETQYF
- | TRBJ2-1 | TRBD2 | TRBV19 | TGTGCCAGCCAACCACTAGCGGGAGAAAGCAATGAGCAGTTCTTC | CASQPLAGESNEQFF
- | TRBJ1-2 | - | TRBV29-1 | TGCAGCGTTGAAGTGAAACCCGAACAGGGAAGCTATGGCTACACCTTC | CSVEVKPEQGSYGYTF
- | TRBJ2-7 | TRBD1 | TRBV18 | TGTGCCAGCTCACCAGACAGGGGAATGATCGAGCAGTACTTC | CASSPDRGMIEQYF
- | TRBJ1-1 | - | TRBV14 | TGTGCCAGCAGCCAGCTAAGGGGCACTGAAGCTTTCTTT | CASSQLRGTEAFF
- | TRBJ2-1 | - | TRBV12-3/TRBV12-4 | TGTGCCAGCAGTTTGGCTTCCTACAATGAGCAGTTCTTC | CASSLASYNEQFF
once | TRBJ2-1 | TRBD2 | TRBV4-1 | TGCGCCAGCAGCCTACGGGTGGCTAGCGGGACTTACAATGAGCAGTTCTTC | CASSLRVASGTYNEQFF
- | TRBJ1-1 | - | TRBV6-5 | TGTGCCAGCAGGGACAGACCACGAGGTGAAGCTTTCTTT | CASRDRPRGEAFF
- | TRBJ2-2 | - | TRBV20-1 | TGCAGTGCTAGTACCCGTTTTGGCAGGACCGGGGAGCTGTTTTTT | CSASTRFGRTGELFF
- | TRBJ1-5 | - | TRBV28 | TGTGCCAGCAGTTTATGGGTCCCTTCGACTGGCAATCAGCCCCAGCATTTT | CASSLWVPSTGNQPQHF
- | TRBJ1-1 | - | TRBV5-1 | TGCGCCAGCAGCTCTGGTAGTATGAACACTGAAGCTTTCTTT | CASSSGSMNTEAFF
- | TRBJ2-7 | TRBD1 | TRBV28 | TGTGCCAGCAGACCCCGGACAGGGCTCGAGCAGTACTTC | CASRPRTGLEQYF
- | TRBJ2-5 | TRBD2 | TRBV7-6 | TGTGCCAGCAGCTTAAAACTAGCGGAGGGTAAAATAAAAGAGACCCAGTACTTC | CASSLKLAEGKIKETQYF
- | TRBJ2-1 | TRBD1 | TRBV28 | TGTGCCAGCAGTTTCCTCGGACAGGGGGGCAATGAGCAGTTCTTC | CASSFLGQGGNEQFF
- | TRBJ2-3 | TRBD2 | TRBV10-3 | TGTGCCATCGGGGGGACTAGCGGGAGGGCCGGCACAGATACGCAGTATTTT | CAIGGTSGRAGTDTQYF
- | TRBJ2-7 | - | TRBV27 | TGTGCCAGCACTCCTGGCGGTTCCTACGAGCAGTACTTC | CASTPGGSYEQYF
- | TRBJ2-5 | - | TRBV6-1 | TGTGCCAGCAGTGAAGCGCTTCGAGGAGAGACCCAGTACTTC | CASSEALRGETQYF
- | TRBJ1-5 | - | TRBV28 | TGTGCCAGCAATATTTATAGGAGTAGCAATCAGCCCCAGCATTTT | CASNIYRSSNQPQHF
- | TRBJ2-5 | TRBD2 | TRBV18 | TGTGCCAGCTCACCACTAAATCCAGGGACTAGCGGGAGGAACCAAGAGACCCAGTACTTC | CASSPLNPGTSGRNQETQYF
- | TRBJ1-1 | - | TRBV10-2 | TGCGCCAGCTCCATGAACACTGAAGCTTTCTTT | CASSMNTEAFF
- | TRBJ1-4 | TRBD1 | TRBV9 | TGTGCCAGCAGCGTAGAGGCAGGGGGCGGCTTGATAACTAATGAAAAACTGTTTTTT | CASSVEAGGGLITNEKLFF
- | TRBJ2-5 | TRBD2 | TRBV3-1/TRBV3-2 | TGTGCCAGCAGCCCCGGGACTAGCGGGAGGAGGGCTGGGCAAGAGACCCAGTACTTC | CASSPGTSGRRAGQETQYF
- | TRBJ2-7 | - | TRBV14 | TGTGCCAGCAGCCAAGAGACCGGGAACTACGAGCAGTACTTC | CASSQETGNYEQYF
- | TRBJ2-7 | - | TRBV6-2/TRBV6-3 | TGTGCCAGCAGTTACTCTCTTAAAAAGTCTGGGAGCTCCTACGAGCAGTACTTC | CASSYSLKKSGSSYEQYF
few | TRBJ1-5 | TRBD1 | TRBV7-9 | TGTGCCAGCAGCTTGGCTACACCAGGGGGCACTCAGCCCCAGCATTTT | CASSLATPGGTQPQHF
- | TRBJ1-5 | TRBD1 | TRBV30 | TGTGCCTCCACAGGGGGTTTAGATCAGCCCCAGCATTTT | CASTGGLDQPQHF
once | TRBJ2-1 | TRBD1 | TRBV5-4 | TGTGCCAGCAGCTTGGACAGGGGGCCATACAATGAGCAGTTCTTC | CASSLDRGPYNEQFF
- | TRBJ1-2 | TRBD1 | TRBV19 | TGTGCCAGCTCTTCGGACAGGGCGCAAGCTAACTATGGCTACACCTTC | CASSSDRAQANYGYTF
- | TRBJ1-2 | TRBD1 | TRBV28 | TGTGCCAGCAGACCAACCGGGACAGGGGGGTACTATGGCTACACCTTC | CASRPTGTGGYYGYTF
- | TRBJ2-1 | TRBD2 | TRBV7-8 | TGTGCCAGCAGCACCTACCGTAGCGGGGGCCGCCACAATGAGCAGTTCTTC | CASSTYRSGGRHNEQFF
- | TRBJ2-5 | TRBD2 | TRBV5-1 | TGCGCCAGCAGTGTTCAGGGAGGGGAGACCCAGTACTTC | CASSVQGGETQYF
- | TRBJ1-1 | - | TRBV29-1 | TGCAGCGTTGAGGGCCCCCCCGGGAATGAAGCTTTCTTT | CSVEGPPGNEAFF